This TCR beta chain was retrieved from a study of response to subunit inactivated influenza vaccine. The CDR3 extends over 14 amino acids. The germline gives CDR1 SGHTA, CDR2 FQGNSA. V was shortened by 2 bases and J by 3 bases, with 10 bases between the two germline ends. TCRdb redid the calling of the RT-PCR reads with MiXCR, one entry per CDR3 protein. The data show about 570,000 distinct CDR3 sequences, 10% to 12% seen once. The same data also went into a second study, on T cells expressing NK-cell markers. That paper notes: In generating TCR beta cDNA, 5'RACE template switching with UMIs was used.

This clonotype originated in a man aged 45 to 65 who received an inactivated influenza vaccine. V usage is TRBV7-2 and J usage is TRBJ1-1; D gene uncertain. Source: PBMCs from blood, taken on the day of vaccination. The CDR3 sequence: CASSLRWGYTEAFF. The CDR3 DNA is TGTGCCAGCAGCTTAAGGTGGGGTTACACTGAAGCTTTCTTT.